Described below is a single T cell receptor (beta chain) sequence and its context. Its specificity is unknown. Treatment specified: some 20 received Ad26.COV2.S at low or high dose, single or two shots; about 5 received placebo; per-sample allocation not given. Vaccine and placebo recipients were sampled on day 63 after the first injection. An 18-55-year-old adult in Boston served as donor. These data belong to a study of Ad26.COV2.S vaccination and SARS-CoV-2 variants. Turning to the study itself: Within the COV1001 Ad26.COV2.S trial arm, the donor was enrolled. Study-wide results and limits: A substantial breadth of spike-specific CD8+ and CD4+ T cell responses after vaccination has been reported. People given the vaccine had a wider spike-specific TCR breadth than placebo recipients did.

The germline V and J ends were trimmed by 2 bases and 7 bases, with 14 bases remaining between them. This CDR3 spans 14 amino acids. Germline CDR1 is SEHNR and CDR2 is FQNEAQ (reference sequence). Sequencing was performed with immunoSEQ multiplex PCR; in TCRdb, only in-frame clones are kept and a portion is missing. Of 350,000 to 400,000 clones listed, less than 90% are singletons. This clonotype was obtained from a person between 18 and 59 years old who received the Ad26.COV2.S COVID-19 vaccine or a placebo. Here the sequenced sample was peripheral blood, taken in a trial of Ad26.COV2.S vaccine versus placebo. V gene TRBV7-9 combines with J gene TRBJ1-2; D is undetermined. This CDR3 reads CASSLWEQSRGYTF. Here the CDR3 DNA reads TGTGCCAGCAGCTTATGGGAACAATCCCGTGGCTACACCTTC. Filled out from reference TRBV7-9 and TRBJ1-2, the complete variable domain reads DTGVSQNPRHKITKRGQNVTFRCDPISEHNRLYWYRQTLGQGPEFLTYFQNEAQLEKSRLLSDRFSAERPKGSFSTLEIQRTEQGDSAMYLCASSLWEQSRGYTFGSGTRLTVV.